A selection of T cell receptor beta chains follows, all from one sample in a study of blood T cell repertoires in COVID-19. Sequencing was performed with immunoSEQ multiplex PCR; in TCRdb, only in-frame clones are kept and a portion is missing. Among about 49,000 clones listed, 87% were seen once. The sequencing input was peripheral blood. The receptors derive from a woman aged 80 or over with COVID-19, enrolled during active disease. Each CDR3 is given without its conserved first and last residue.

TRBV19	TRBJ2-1	ASSIARGGSYNEQF
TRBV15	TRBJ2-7	ATSGWGGPSGEQY
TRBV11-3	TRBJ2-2	ASSSQGYTGELF
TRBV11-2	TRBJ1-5	ASSPYVGTGDQPQH
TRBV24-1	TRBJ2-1	ATRGLAGSNEQF
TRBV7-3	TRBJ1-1	ASSLTRDRADTEAF
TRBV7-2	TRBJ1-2	ASSLAGQHIDYGYT
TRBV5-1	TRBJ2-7	ASRSGTGVFSSIYEQY
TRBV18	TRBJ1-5	ASSATGINSNQPQH
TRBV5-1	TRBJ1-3	ASSPGTGGSGNTIY
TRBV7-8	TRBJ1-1	ASSVWGQQNTEAF
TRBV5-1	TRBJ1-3	ASGDRGLGNTIY
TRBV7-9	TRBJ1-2	ASSLVGVDYGYT
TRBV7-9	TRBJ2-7	ASSLGLASYEQY
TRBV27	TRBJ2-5	ASSLRGLGVIETQY